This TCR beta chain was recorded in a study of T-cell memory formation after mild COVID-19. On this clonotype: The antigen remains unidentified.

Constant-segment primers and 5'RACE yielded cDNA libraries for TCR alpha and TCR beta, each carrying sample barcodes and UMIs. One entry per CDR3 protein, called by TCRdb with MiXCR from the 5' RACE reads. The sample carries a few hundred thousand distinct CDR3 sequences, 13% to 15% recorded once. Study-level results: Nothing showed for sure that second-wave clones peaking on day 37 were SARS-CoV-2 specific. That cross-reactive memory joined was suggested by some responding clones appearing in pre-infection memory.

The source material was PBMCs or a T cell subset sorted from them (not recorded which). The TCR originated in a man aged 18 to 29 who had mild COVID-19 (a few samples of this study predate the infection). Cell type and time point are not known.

This CDR3 reads CASSRSPGEGSNTGELFF. The CDR3 bases are TGCGCCAGCAGCCGCAGTCCGGGGGAGGGCTCGAACACCGGGGAGCTGTTTTTT. The rearrangement uses TRBV4-1 and TRBJ2-2, with TRBD2 matching over 7 bases. The trim removed 4 bases at V and 0 bases at J, leaving 11 bases unmatched. The germline gives CDR1 MGHRA, CDR2 YSYEKL. CDR3 length: 18 amino acids.